What follows are 28 T cell receptor beta chains derived from one specimen sequenced in a study of cytomegalovirus exposure and HLA in healthy donors. Primers: 60 Vbeta forward and 13 Jbeta reverse. Generated by immunoSEQ multiplex PCR, the TCRdb table keeps only in-frame clones and is missing some. The sample shows some 150,000 clones, 79% of them seen only once. The sequencing sample was made of PBMCs. The origin of the receptors is a man between 45 and 60 years old in good health and CMV-seropositive.

V is TRBV6-6 and J is TRBJ2-7, with 14 bases aligning to TRBD2. With V trimmed by 0 bases and J by 5 bases, 0 bases remained unmatched. The CDR3 contains 15 residues. Germline V gene lookup returns CDR1 MNHNY and CDR2 SVGAGI (reference sequence). The CDR3 bases are TGTGCCAGCAGTTACTCGGGACTAGCGGGAGACGAGCAGTACTTC. Its protein is CASSYSGLAGDEQYF.

The V call is TRBV27, the J call TRBJ1-4, with a tentative D call TRBD1 (5 bases). The CDR3 spans 15 residues. The V gene's germline CDR1 is MNHEY and CDR2 SMNVEV (reference sequence). Trimming stripped 4 bases from V and 4 bases from J, with 13 bases between. The CDR3 DNA sequence: TGTGCCAGCAGTTCAGTCAGGGAGGGTAATGAAAAACTGTTTTTT. Encoded protein: CASSSVREGNEKLFF.

The chain links TRBV13 to TRBJ1-1, with TRBD1 matching 8 bases. The trim removed 1 base at V and 4 bases at J, leaving 5 bases unmatched. This CDR3 is 15 amino acids long. CDR1 is PRHDT, CDR2 FYEKMQ, per germline (reference sequence). The CDR3 DNA follows: TGTGCCAGCAGCTTAGAGCCAGGGGGCTTCACTGAAGCTTTCTTT. This sequence encodes CASSLEPGGFTEAFF.

V and J are TRBV7-2 and TRBJ2-3; 9 bases are shared with TRBD2. Germline V gene lookup returns CDR1 SGHTA and CDR2 FQGNSA. The CDR3 has 15 residues. The ends lost 4 bases at V and 4 bases at J; junction bases unmatched: 6. As DNA, the CDR3 is TGTGCCAGCAGCTCCATAGGGACTAGCTCAGATACGCAGTATTTT. This translates into CASSSIGTSSDTQYF.

V gene TRBV5-1 combines with J gene TRBJ2-3; no definite D call. The CDR3 is 16 amino acids. Trimming stripped 4 bases from V and 1 base from J, with 16 bases between. Germline values: CDR1 SGHRS, CDR2 YFSETQ. CDR3: CASSRKATAGTDTQYF. CDR3 DNA sequence: TGCGCCAGCAGCCGGAAGGCTACCGCGGGCACAGATACGCAGTATTTT. Looking up the rest from reference TRBV5-1 and TRBJ2-3 gives the full variable domain: KAGVTQTPRYLIKTRGQQVTLSCSPISGHRSVSWYQQTPGQGLQFLFEYFSETQRNKGNFPGRFSGRQFSNSRSEMNVSTLELGDSALYLCASSRKATAGTDTQYFGPGTRLTVL.

This clone was observed a single time. The gene calls are TRBV6-1 and TRBJ2-5; TRBD1 might be the D (6 bases). The closer fit of TRBJ2-7 to the DNA end suggests the J call may be wrong. Germline V lookup: CDR1 MNHNS, CDR2 SASEGT. The CDR3 totals 15 residues. CDR3 amino acids: CASSVRTVSSYEQYF. As DNA, the CDR3 is TGTGCCAGCAGTGTAAGGACAGTTAGCTCCTACGAGCAGTACTTC.

This sequence joins TRBV2 and TRBJ1-1; TRBD1 agrees at 7 bases. Looked up from germline, CDR1 is SNHLY and CDR2 is FYNNEI. J gave up 2 bases and V 10 bases, and 4 bases lay outside the gene matches. There are 12 residues in the CDR3. The CDR3 reads CANDRENTEAFF. CDR3 bases: TGTGCCAACGACAGGGAAAACACTGAAGCTTTCTTT. The full variable domain, in which reference TRBV2 and TRBJ1-1 provide the parts outside the CDR3, is EPEVTQTPSHQVTQMGQEVILRCVPISNHLYFYWYRQILGQKVEFLVSFYNNEISEKSEIFDDQFSVERPDGSNFTLKIRSTKLEDSAMYFCANDRENTEAFFGQGTRLTVV.

The chain combines TRBV29-1 with TRBJ1-2; D not resolved. The CDR3 sequence is 12 residues long. Germline V gene lookup returns CDR1 SQVTM and CDR2 ANQGSEA. V dropped 4 bases and J dropped 3 bases, with 9 bases sitting between them. CDR3 amino acids: CSVGDIYYGYTF. CDR3 in DNA: TGCAGCGTTGGTGACATTTACTATGGCTACACCTTC.

The chain joins TRBV7-3 to TRBJ2-1; TRBD2 agrees at 12 bases. With 4 bases clipped from V and 6 bases from J, the junction kept 7 bases outside the gene matches. Germline lookup yields CDR1 SGHTA and CDR2 FQGTGA. The CDR3 loop spans 16 amino acids. Written as DNA, the CDR3 is TGTGCCAGCAGCTCAACCCTAGCGGGAGGGCTCAATGAGCAGTTCTTC. The encoded protein is CASSSTLAGGLNEQFF. The full variable domain, with the rest looked up from reference TRBV7-3 and TRBJ2-1, is GAGVSQTPSNKVTEKGKYVELRCDPISGHTALYWYRQSLGQGPEFLIYFQGTGAADDSGLPNDRFFAVRPEGSVSTLKIQRTERGDSAVYLCASSSTLAGGLNEQFFGPGTRLTVL.

The chain uses TRBV9 and TRBJ2-1; 12 nucleotides agree with TRBD1. The CDR3 has 15 amino acids. Unmatched junction bases numbered 5, after V lost 3 bases and J lost 7 bases. The germline V gene has CDR1 SGDLS and CDR2 YYNGEE. CDR3 sequence: CASSAGQGAWNEQFF. CDR3 DNA sequence: TGTGCCAGCAGCGCGGGACAGGGGGCTTGGAATGAGCAGTTCTTC.

This chain connects TRBV28 to TRBJ1-5; 8 positions agree with TRBD1. The CDR3 extends over 15 amino acids. Germline assignment: CDR1 MDHEN and CDR2 SYDVKM. V shed 6 bases, J shed 4 bases, and the junction held 8 bases outside the gene matches. The CDR3 reads CASRPGTGTNQPQHF. The CDR3 bases are TGTGCCAGCAGACCCGGGACAGGCACTAATCAGCCCCAGCATTTT. The whole variable domain, remainder taken from reference TRBV28 and TRBJ1-5, is DVKVTQSSRYLVKRTGEKVFLECVQDMDHENMFWYRQDPGLGLRLIYFSYDVKMKEKGDIPEGYSVSREKKERFSLILESASTNQTSMYLCASRPGTGTNQPQHFGDGTRLSIL.

V and J are TRBV27 and TRBJ2-7, with 8 bases lining up with TRBD1. The CDR3 extends over 15 amino acids. V lost 3 bases and J lost 2; bases outside the gene matches: 6. Germline loops: CDR1 MNHEY, CDR2 SMNVEV (reference sequence). The CDR3 is CASSFVTGVPYEQYF. Written as DNA, the CDR3 is TGTGCCAGCAGTTTCGTGACAGGGGTCCCCTACGAGCAGTACTTC.

The CDR3 loop reads CASQPASGTAPGELFF. CDR3 bases: TGTGCCAGCCAACCTGCTAGCGGGACCGCGCCCGGGGAGCTGTTTTTT. The genes are TRBV28 and TRBJ2-2, with TRBD2 identical over 9 bases. V was pared by 8 bases and J by 6 bases, with 13 bases of the junction left unmatched. This CDR3 is built from 16 residues. CDR1 is MDHEN and CDR2 is SYDVKM in the germline V gene.

The chain combines TRBV7-6 with TRBJ1-5; 10 bases line up with TRBD1. The CDR3 is made up of 17 amino acids. V lost 4 bases and J lost 0; bases outside the gene matches: 6. The germline gives CDR1 SGHVS, CDR2 FNYEAQ. CDR3 DNA sequence: TGTGCCAGCAGCTGGGGACAGGGGCCCGATAGCAATCAGCCCCAGCATTTT. As protein: CASSWGQGPDSNQPQHF.

The chain uses TRBV19 and TRBJ2-7; TRBD2 agrees at 7 bases. The CDR3 contains 12 residues. The ends lost 0 bases at V and 8 bases at J; junction bases unmatched: 1. CDR1 is LNHDA, CDR2 SQIVND, per germline (reference sequence). The CDR3 region has the DNA TGTGCCAGTAGTATAGAGAGCGGGAAGCAGTACTTC. This codes for CASSIESGKQYF.

The chain joins TRBV11-2 to TRBJ2-1; 7 bases are shared with TRBD1. V lost 1 base to trimming and J lost 4 bases; unmatched junction nucleotides: 4. This CDR3 is built from 15 residues. Germline loops: CDR1 SGHAT, CDR2 FQNNGV. The DNA for the CDR3 is TGTGCCAGCAGCTTAGCAGGGGGACCTTACAATGAGCAGTTCTTC. It codes for CASSLAGGPYNEQFF.

The V and J genes are TRBV28 and TRBJ1-5; D gene unclear. Trimming shortened V by 5 bases and J by 6 bases, and 14 bases separated the two germline ends. Germline assignment: CDR1 MDHEN and CDR2 SYDVKM. This CDR3 region has 14 residues. In nucleotides, the CDR3 is TGTGCCAGCAGTCATATAAAGACGGGTCAGCCCCAGCATTTT. As protein: CASSHIKTGQPQHF.

This clone was seen a few times. The chain couples TRBV7-6 to TRBJ2-7; the match to TRBD1 covers 9 bases. The germline V gene encodes CDR1 SGHVS and CDR2 FNYEAQ. The CDR3 is made up of 14 amino acids. Losses at the gene ends were 5 bases for V and 6 bases for J; bases not matched to a gene: 8. This chain's CDR3 is CASSSRDRDGEQYF. The CDR3 DNA reads as TGTGCCAGCAGCAGCCGGGACAGGGATGGCGAGCAGTACTTC.

This chain connects TRBV4-2 to TRBJ2-7; TRBD2 matches at 7 bases. Per germline, CDR1 LGHNA and CDR2 YNFKEQ. The V segment lost 1 base and the J segment 3 bases; nucleotides outside the gene matches: 0. The CDR3 has 13 amino acids. In nucleotides, the CDR3 is TGTGCCAGCAGCCAAGGGGGGGGCTACGAGCAGTACTTC. It specifies CASSQGGGYEQYF.

V gene TRBV5-4 combines with J gene TRBJ2-1, with D possibly being TRBD1 (6 bases). This CDR3 comprises 14 residues. CDR1 is SGHNT, CDR2 YYREEE, per germline (reference sequence). Deletions cut 5 bases from V and 6 bases from J, with 15 bases between. This chain's CDR3 is CASRRDNGFNEQFF. CDR3 nucleotides: TGTGCCAGCAGAAGGGACAATGGGTTCAATGAGCAGTTCTTC.

The chain recombines TRBV13 with TRBJ2-7, with 8 bases lining up with TRBD1. The V segment lost 0 bases and the J segment 6 bases; nucleotides outside the gene matches: 4. Looked up from germline, CDR1 is PRHDT and CDR2 is FYEKMQ (reference sequence). The length of the CDR3 is 14 residues. This CDR3 reads CASSLGGQGGEQYF. In DNA, the CDR3 is TGTGCCAGCAGCTTAGGCGGACAGGGCGGCGAGCAGTACTTC.

This chain's CDR3 is CAWSGDRGETQYF. DNA of the CDR3: TGTGCCTGGAGTGGGGACAGAGGAGAGACCCAGTACTTC. The chain has TRBV30 and TRBJ2-5, with 7 bases matching TRBD1. V trimming: 1 base; J trimming: 4 bases; junction bases outside the gene matches: 3. The CDR3 is 13 amino acids. The germline V gene has CDR1 GTSNPN and CDR2 SVGIG (reference sequence).

This clone has more than one count but fewer than ten. Here the CDR3 reads CAWSHGQGLRGYTF. In DNA form, the CDR3 reads TGTGCCTGGAGCCACGGACAGGGACTGCGTGGCTACACCTTC. The rearrangement links TRBV30 to TRBJ1-2; 8 nucleotides line up with TRBD1. This CDR3 is 14 amino acids long. The trim removed 3 bases at V and 7 bases at J, leaving 10 bases unmatched. Germline V gene sequence: CDR1 GTSNPN, CDR2 SVGIG (reference sequence). Full variable domain (missing parts from reference TRBV30 and TRBJ1-2): SQTIHQWPATLVQPVGSPLSLECTVEGTSNPNLYWYRQAAGRGLQLLFYSVGIGQISSEVPQNLSASRPQDRQFILSSKKLLLSDSGFYLCAWSHGQGLRGYTFGSGTRLTVV.

The chain joins TRBV28 to TRBJ1-3; D might be TRBD1 (5 bases). Germline V lookup: CDR1 MDHEN, CDR2 SYDVKM. V lost 2 bases, J lost 0 bases, and 11 bases lay in between. This CDR3 is 16 amino acids long. CDR3 coding DNA: TGTGCCAGCAGTTTAAGTGCAGGGATCTCTGGAAACACCATATATTTT. Protein: CASSLSAGISGNTIYF.

The chain links TRBV5-1 to TRBJ2-7, with 9 bases fitting TRBD2. Germline V gene sequence: CDR1 SGHRS, CDR2 YFSETQ. V dropped 0 bases and J dropped 7; count of bases not matched to a gene: 8. This CDR3 is 15 amino acids long. The CDR3 reads CASSLAISGRSEQYF. In DNA, the CDR3 is TGCGCCAGCAGCTTGGCTATTAGCGGGAGATCTGAGCAGTACTTC.

This chain uses TRBV27 with TRBJ1-1; 9 nucleotides match TRBD1. The V segment lost 6 bases and the J segment 11 bases; nucleotides outside the gene matches: 4. CDR3 length: 11 amino acids. Germline-derived CDR1 and CDR2 are MNHEY and SMNVEV (reference sequence). DNA of the CDR3: TGTGCCAGCAGATCACAGGGGGCGGCTTTCTTT. It yields the protein CASRSQGAAFF.

This rearrangement joins TRBV4-1 to TRBJ1-2; D not certain. The germline V and J ends were trimmed by 6 bases and 4 bases, with 6 bases remaining between them. This CDR3 spans 11 amino acids. Germline-derived CDR1 and CDR2 are MGHRA and YSYEKL. CDR3 bases: TGCGCCAGCAGTCCAGGCTATGGCTACACCTTC. Residues: CASSPGYGYTF.

The V gene is TRBV12-5, the J gene TRBJ2-5; tentative D call: TRBD1 (6 bases). Germline assignment: CDR1 LGHNT and CDR2 FRNRAP. The CDR3 totals 13 residues. The germline V and J ends were trimmed by 6 bases and 4 bases, with 12 bases remaining between them. This CDR3 reads CASGDSRVETQYF. The CDR3, as DNA: TGTGCTAGTGGGGACAGTAGAGTAGAGACCCAGTACTTC.